The 9 T cell receptor beta chains listed next were all sequenced from one sample in a study of CD8+CD57+ T cells in acquired aplastic anemia. Genomic DNA served as template for TCR beta VDJ and CDR3 profiling. TCRdb processed the reads anew with MiXCR; each CDR3 protein has one entry. The sample comprises roughly 130,000 distinct CDR3 sequences, about 48% of which are singletons, and roughly 2.5% rests with the top ten. Sequences were obtained from sorted CD4+, CD8+, or CD8+CD57+ T cells (not recorded which) from PBMCs. The source of these receptors is a human donor in good health, serving as a control.

The chain joins TRBV2 to TRBJ2-1; 8 nucleotides align to TRBD1. The J segment lost 7 bases and the V segment lost 3 bases, leaving 5 bases of the junction unmatched. Germline CDR1 reads SNHLY; CDR2 reads FYNNEI. CDR3 length: 14 residues. The CDR3 loop reads CASSEGQVINEQFF. The CDR3 coding sequence is TGTGCCAGCAGTGAGGGACAGGTAATAAATGAGCAGTTCTTC.

This clonotype was detected ten times or more. This chain joins TRBV7-3 and TRBJ2-7; D may correspond to TRBD1 or TRBD2 (7 bases each). Germline V lookup: CDR1 SGHTA, CDR2 FQGTGA. The CDR3 has 15 residues. Trimming left V 1 base short and J 3 bases short, with 13 bases between. Here the CDR3 DNA reads TGTGCCAGCAGCTTAAGTCAGGGGGGGATCTACGAGCAGTACTTC. Its translation: CASSLSQGGIYEQYF.

J is TRBJ1-2 and V is TRBV7-2; D gene ambiguous. Looked up from germline, CDR1 is SGHTA and CDR2 is FQGNSA. The CDR3 covers 13 residues. Trimming stripped 3 bases from V and 2 bases from J, with 7 bases between. The CDR3 DNA follows: TGTGCCAGCAGCTTCCAGAAGAACTATGGCTACACCTTC. Translated, it gives CASSFQKNYGYTF.

This clonotype has at least ten counts. V is TRBV7-7 and J is TRBJ2-1; D uncertain. From germline, CDR1 is SSHAT and CDR2 FNYEAQ (reference sequence). The CDR3 loop spans 15 amino acids. The V and J ends lost 1 base and 5 bases respectively, with 12 bases between them. The CDR3 is CASSLDSFSDNEQFF. In nucleotides, the CDR3 is TGTGCCAGCAGCTTAGACTCGTTTTCTGACAATGAGCAGTTCTTC.

There are many counts of this clonotype. V usage is TRBV6-2 or TRBV6-3 and J usage is TRBJ2-5, with 7 bases aligning to TRBD2. The CDR3 is 17 residues long. V shed 2 bases and J 5 bases; nucleotides not matched to a gene: 14. Looked up from germline, CDR1 is MNHEY and CDR2 is SVGEGT. The CDR3 region has the DNA TGTGCCAGCAGTTACCCCTCGACTAGCCAGTACACTGAGACCCAGTACTTC. Its protein product is CASSYPSTSQYTETQYF.

The chain is built from TRBV19 and TRBJ1-2; D is unclear. V was clipped by 6 bases and J by 7 bases, with 9 bases between them. Germline V CDR1 and CDR2: LNHDA, SQIVND (reference sequence). The CDR3 consists of 11 residues. This CDR3 reads CASSKGSGYTF. DNA of the CDR3: TGTGCCAGTAGCAAAGGAAGTGGCTACACCTTC.

The chain combines TRBV2 with TRBJ1-4; D is undetermined. CDR3 size: 12 residues. Germline V CDR1 and CDR2: SNHLY, FYNNEI. Between the trimmed V and J ends, which lost 5 bases and 5 bases, there was a span of 6 bases. The DNA of the CDR3 is TGTGCCAGCAGTCCCTTAAATGAAAAACTGTTTTTT. It translates to CASSPLNEKLFF.

This clonotype was picked up one time. This rearrangement joins TRBV24-1 to TRBJ1-4, with TRBD1 matching 7 bases. The V gene end was trimmed by 7 bases and the J gene end by 5 bases; junction bases not matched to a gene: 6. The germline V gene has CDR1 KGHDR and CDR2 SFDVKD. This CDR3 region has 14 residues. CDR3 nucleotides: TGTGCCACCAGCAGACAGGGCCAAAATGAAAAACTGTTTTTT. It yields the protein CATSRQGQNEKLFF.

The table lists this clonotype with a few counts. The CDR3 bases are TGCAGTGCTCCCGGGACAGGGCTTAATTCACCCCTCCACTTT. Its translation is CSAPGTGLNSPLHF. V usage is TRBV20-1 and J usage is TRBJ1-6; 9 bases map to TRBD1. Germline assignment: CDR1 DFQATT and CDR2 SNEGSKA (reference sequence). CDR3 length: 14 residues. V trimming: 5 bases; J trimming: 6 bases; junction bases outside the gene matches: 5.